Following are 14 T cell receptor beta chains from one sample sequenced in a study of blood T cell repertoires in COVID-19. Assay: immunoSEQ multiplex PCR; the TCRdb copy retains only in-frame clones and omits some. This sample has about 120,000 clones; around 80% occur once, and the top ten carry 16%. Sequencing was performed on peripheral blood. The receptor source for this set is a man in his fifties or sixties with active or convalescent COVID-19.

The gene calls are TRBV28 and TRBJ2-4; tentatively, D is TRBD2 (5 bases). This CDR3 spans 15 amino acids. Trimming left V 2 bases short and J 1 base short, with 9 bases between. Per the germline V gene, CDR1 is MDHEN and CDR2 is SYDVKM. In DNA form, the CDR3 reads TGTGCCAGCAGTTTAGGAGGTACGGCCAAAAACATTCAGTACTTC. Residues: CASSLGGTAKNIQYF.

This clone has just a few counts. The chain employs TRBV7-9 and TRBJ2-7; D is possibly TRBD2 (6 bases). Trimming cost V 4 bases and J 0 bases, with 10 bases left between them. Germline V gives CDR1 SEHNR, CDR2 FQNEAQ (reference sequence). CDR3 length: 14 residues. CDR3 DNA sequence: TGTGCCAGCAGCTGGCGCGGGACCTCCTACGAGCAGTACTTC. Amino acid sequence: CASSWRGTSYEQYF.

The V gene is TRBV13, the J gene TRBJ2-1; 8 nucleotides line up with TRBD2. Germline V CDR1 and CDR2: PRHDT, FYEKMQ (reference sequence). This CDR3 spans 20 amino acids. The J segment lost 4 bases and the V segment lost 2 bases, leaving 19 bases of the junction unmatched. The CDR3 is CASSLTGFQASGPTYNEQFF. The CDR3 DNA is TGTGCCAGCAGCTTAACCGGATTTCAGGCTAGCGGGCCTACTTACAATGAGCAGTTCTTC. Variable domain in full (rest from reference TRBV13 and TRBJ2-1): AAGVIQSPRHLIKEKRETATLKCYPIPRHDTVYWYQQGPGQDPQFLISFYEKMQSDKGSIPDRFSAQQFSDYHSELNMSSLELGDSALYFCASSLTGFQASGPTYNEQFFGPGTRLTVL.

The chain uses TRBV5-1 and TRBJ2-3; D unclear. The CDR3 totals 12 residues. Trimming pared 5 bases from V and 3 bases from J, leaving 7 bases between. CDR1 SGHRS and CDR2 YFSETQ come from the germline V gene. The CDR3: CASRPGTDTQYF. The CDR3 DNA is TGCGCCAGCAGGCCCGGGACAGATACGCAGTATTTT.

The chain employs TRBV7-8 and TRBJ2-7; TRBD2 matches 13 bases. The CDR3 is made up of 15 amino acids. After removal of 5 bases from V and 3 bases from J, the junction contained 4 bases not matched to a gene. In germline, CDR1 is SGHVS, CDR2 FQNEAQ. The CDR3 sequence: CASSRLAGGDYEQYF. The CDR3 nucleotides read TGTGCCAGCAGCCGACTAGCGGGAGGTGACTACGAGCAGTACTTC.

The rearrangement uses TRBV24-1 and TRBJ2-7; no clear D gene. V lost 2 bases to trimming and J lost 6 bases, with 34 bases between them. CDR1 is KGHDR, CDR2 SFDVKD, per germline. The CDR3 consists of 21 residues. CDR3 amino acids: CATSDSFTLWPVEKPTGEQYF. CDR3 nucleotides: TGTGCCACCAGTGATTCCTTTACCCTCTGGCCGGTGGAAAAACCTACGGGCGAGCAGTACTTC.

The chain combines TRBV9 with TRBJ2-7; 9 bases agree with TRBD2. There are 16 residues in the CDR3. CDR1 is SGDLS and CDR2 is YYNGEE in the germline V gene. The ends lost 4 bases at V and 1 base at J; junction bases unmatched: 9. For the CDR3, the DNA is TGTGCCAGCAGCCCCCGTAGTAGCGGGGGATCCTACGAGCAGTACTTC. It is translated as CASSPRSSGGSYEQYF.

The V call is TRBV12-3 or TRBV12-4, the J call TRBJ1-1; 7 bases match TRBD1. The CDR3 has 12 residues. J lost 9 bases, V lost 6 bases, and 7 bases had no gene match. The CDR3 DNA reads TGTGCCAGCAGGTTGACAGGGCGTAAAGCTTTCTTT. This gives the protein CASRLTGRKAFF.

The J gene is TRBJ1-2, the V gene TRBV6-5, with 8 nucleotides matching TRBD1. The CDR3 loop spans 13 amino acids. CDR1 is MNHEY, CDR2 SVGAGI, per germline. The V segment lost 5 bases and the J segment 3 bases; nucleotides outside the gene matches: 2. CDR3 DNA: TGTGCCAGCAGTCTGGGACAGGACTATGGCTACACCTTC. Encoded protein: CASSLGQDYGYTF.

CDR3 DNA sequence: TGTGCCAGCAGCAAAGCCCCTAGCACAGATACGCAGTATTTT. It is translated as CASSKAPSTDTQYF. The chain couples TRBV21-1 to TRBJ2-3; the table names TRBD2, a call not compared with the DNA. TRBV21-1 is recorded as a pseudogene. This CDR3 is 14 amino acids long.

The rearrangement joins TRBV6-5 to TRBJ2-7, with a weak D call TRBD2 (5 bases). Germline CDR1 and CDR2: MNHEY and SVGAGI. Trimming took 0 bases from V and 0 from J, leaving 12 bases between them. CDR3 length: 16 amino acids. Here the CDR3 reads CASSYSARRSSYEQYF. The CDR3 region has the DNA TGTGCCAGCAGTTACTCGGCCAGGAGGAGCTCCTACGAGCAGTACTTC.

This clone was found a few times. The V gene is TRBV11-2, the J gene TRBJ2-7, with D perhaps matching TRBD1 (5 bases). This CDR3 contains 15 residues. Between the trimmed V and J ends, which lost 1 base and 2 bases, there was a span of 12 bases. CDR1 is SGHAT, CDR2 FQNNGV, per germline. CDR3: CASSLGISQAYEQYF. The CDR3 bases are TGTGCCAGCAGCTTAGGTATTTCACAGGCCTACGAGCAGTACTTC.

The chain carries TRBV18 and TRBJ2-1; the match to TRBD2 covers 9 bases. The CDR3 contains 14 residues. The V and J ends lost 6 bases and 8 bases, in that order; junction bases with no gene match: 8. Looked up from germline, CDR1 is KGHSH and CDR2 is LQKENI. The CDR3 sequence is CASSPASGKDEQFF. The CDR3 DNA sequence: TGTGCCAGCTCTCCAGCTAGCGGGAAAGATGAGCAGTTCTTC.

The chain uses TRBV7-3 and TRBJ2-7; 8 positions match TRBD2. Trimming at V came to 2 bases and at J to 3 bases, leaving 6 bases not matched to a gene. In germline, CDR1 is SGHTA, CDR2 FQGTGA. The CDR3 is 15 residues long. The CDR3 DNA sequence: TGTGCCAGCAGCTTAGGGGCTAGCGGGTACTACGAGCAGTACTTC. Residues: CASSLGASGYYEQYF.